These T cell receptor beta chains were read from a single sample in a study of cytotoxic CD8 clonotypes in ibrutinib-treated CLL. Clones were read by immunoSEQ multiplex PCR, and TCRdb kept only the in-frame ones, dropping some. The sample has roughly 250,000 clones; under 75% are singletons. Here the sequenced sample was PBMCs, taken after 24 months of ibrutinib treatment. Source of these receptors: a human donor with chronic lymphocytic leukemia. Both conserved end residues are part of each CDR3. The D gene is left open where the match is weak. Only some rows state a clone size, as once, few, many or a class for expanded clones.

NA,TRBJ1-5,14,TRBV4-1,few,CASSQASEDQPQHF,TGCGCCAGCAGCCAAGCCAGTGAAGATCAGCCCCAGCATTTT
NA,TRBJ2-3,14,TRBV11-3,NA,CASSSGDSTDTQYF,TGTGCCAGCAGCTCCGGTGATAGCACAGATACGCAGTATTTT
NA,TRBJ1-4,11,TRBV27,few,CASRGGEKLFF,TGTGCCAGCCGGGGGGGGGAAAAACTGTTTTTT
NA,TRBJ2-7,11,TRBV20-1,NA,CSAPPGNEQYF,TGCAGTGCCCCCCCGGGGAACGAGCAGTACTTC
TRBD1,TRBJ2-5,16,TRBV5-8,NA,CASSFLRDRAVETQYF,TGTGCCAGCAGCTTCCTCCGGGACAGGGCAGTAGAGACCCAGTACTTC
TRBD1,TRBJ2-2,15,TRBV6-5,NA,CASRSGTGLAGELFF,TGTGCCAGCAGATCCGGGACAGGGTTGGCCGGGGAGCTGTTTTTT
NA,TRBJ2-7,16,TRBV4-2,NA,CAISQDRLEGPYEQYF,TGTGCCATCAGCCAAGATCGGCTAGAGGGCCCCTACGAGCAGTACTTC
TRBD1,TRBJ1-1,14,TRBV7-3,NA,CASREGTGVTEAFF,TGTGCCAGCAGAGAGGGGACAGGGGTCACTGAAGCTTTCTTT
TRBD1,TRBJ2-7,15,TRBV29-1,NA,CSVESGTGGSYEQYF,TGCAGCGTTGAAAGCGGGACAGGGGGCTCCTACGAGCAGTACTTC
NA,TRBJ2-3,16,TRBV9,NA,CASSVKGGGLSDTQYF,TGTGCCAGCAGCGTAAAGGGGGGCGGGCTGTCAGATACGCAGTATTTT
NA,TRBJ1-1,16,TRBV7-8,NA,CASSRVPGRSGTEAFF,TGTGCCAGCAGCCGAGTCCCAGGTCGTTCAGGAACTGAAGCTTTCTTT